The entry that follows covers one T cell receptor (beta chain) sequence. The antigen is not known. TCRdb keeps only in-frame clones here, not all; method: immunoSEQ multiplex PCR. The sample carries approximately 65,000 clones, roughly nine tenths recorded once. CDR1 is SGDLS and CDR2 is YYNGEE in the germline V gene. Trimming left V 1 base short and J 1 base short, with 9 bases between. The CDR3 runs to 15 residues. The data were taken from a study of PD-L1 blockade in urothelial cancer. Study as a whole: Investigators checked blood 3 weeks (second dose) and 6 weeks after treatment start.

Locally advanced or metastatic urothelial carcinoma was present in patients. Study-level findings and limits: Tumor-associated clones in blood expanded more at 3 weeks in durable-benefit patients.

This receptor was taken from a man aged 55 to 70 with urothelial cancer. The J gene is TRBJ2-1, the V gene TRBV9, with D unclear. The specimen was PBMCs, collected around atezolizumab (anti-PD-L1) treatment. CDR3 coding DNA: TGTGCCAGCAGCGTACTTTTAGATTCCTACAATGAGCAGTTCTTC. This gives the protein CASSVLLDSYNEQFF. The full variable domain, its missing parts supplied by reference TRBV9 and TRBJ2-1, is DSGVTQTPKHLITATGQRVTLRCSPRSGDLSVYWYQQSLDQGLQFLIQYYNGEERAKGNILERFSAQQFPDLHSELNLSSLELGDSALYFCASSVLLDSYNEQFFGPGTRLTVL.